The 32 T cell receptor beta chains below come from one sample, sequenced in a study of T cell changes during pregnancy in multiple sclerosis. Sequencing was performed with immunoSEQ multiplex PCR; in TCRdb, only in-frame clones are kept and a portion is missing. The table includes 80,000 or so clones, roughly nine tenths detected once. The sequencing here drew on peripheral blood, taken before pregnancy. The receptor source for this set is a female donor with multiple sclerosis, enrolled in a pregnancy study.

The chain couples TRBV28 to TRBJ2-3, with 12 positions matching TRBD2. CDR1 MDHEN and CDR2 SYDVKM come from the germline V gene. Unmatched junction bases numbered 6, after V lost 7 bases and J lost 4 bases. This CDR3 spans 15 amino acids. CDR3: CASIPSGRAADTQYF. CDR3 bases: TGTGCCAGCATCCCTAGCGGGAGGGCCGCAGATACGCAGTATTTT.

The genes are TRBV28 and TRBJ2-1, with 10 bases aligning to TRBD2. Germline CDR1 reads MDHEN; CDR2 reads SYDVKM. This CDR3 spans 14 amino acids. The V gene end was trimmed by 3 bases and the J gene end by 9 bases; junction bases not matched to a gene: 5. As DNA, the CDR3 is TGTGCCAGCAGTTTTCTAGCGGGAGTCTCTGAGCAGTTCTTC. Protein sequence: CASSFLAGVSEQFF.

The chain uses TRBV7-2 and TRBJ1-5; D ambiguous. The CDR3 extends over 16 amino acids. V was clipped by 5 bases and J by 0 bases, with 14 bases between them. Germline V gene sequence: CDR1 SGHTA, CDR2 FQGNSA. The CDR3 reads CASSQIGGTSNQPQHF. Written as DNA, the CDR3 is TGTGCCAGCAGCCAAATAGGCGGAACTAGCAATCAGCCCCAGCATTTT. The full variable domain, completed using reference TRBV7-2 and TRBJ1-5, is GAGVSQSPSNKVTEKGKDVELRCDPISGHTALYWYRQSLGQGLEFLIYFQGNSAPDKSGLPSDRFSAERTGGSVSTLTIQRTQQEDSAVYLCASSQIGGTSNQPQHFGDGTRLSIL.

The chain joins TRBV6-4 to TRBJ2-1, with 10 bases aligning to TRBD2. This CDR3 has 15 amino acids. Germline lookup yields CDR1 MRHNA and CDR2 SNTAGT. The V segment lost 3 bases and the J segment 6 bases; nucleotides outside the gene matches: 5. The CDR3 DNA sequence: TGTGCCAGCAGTGAAGCTAGCGGGAGTTCCAATGAGCAGTTCTTC. This sequence encodes CASSEASGSSNEQFF.

This clone was recorded once. The V and J genes are TRBV28 and TRBJ2-7; no reliable D call. Germline CDR1 is MDHEN and CDR2 is SYDVKM. V was pared by 6 bases and J by 4 bases, with 19 bases between. The CDR3 contains 15 residues. The CDR3 sequence: CASSPRRLTLYEQYF. In nucleotides, the CDR3 is TGTGCCAGCAGCCCCCGGAGACTTACTCTGTACGAGCAGTACTTC.

This chain joins TRBV7-2 and TRBJ1-2; D remains unclear. Germline V gives CDR1 SGHTA, CDR2 FQGNSA. The CDR3 runs to 13 residues. V lost 1 base and J 8 bases, leaving 11 bases between the germline ends. This CDR3 is CASSLVAGLGYTF. The CDR3 DNA follows: TGTGCCAGCAGCTTAGTCGCAGGTTTGGGCTACACCTTC.

This clone was seen only once. V gene TRBV4-1 combines with J gene TRBJ2-7; D is possibly TRBD1 (6 bases). Germline V gene lookup returns CDR1 MGHRA and CDR2 YSYEKL. V shed 0 bases and J shed 2 bases, with 14 bases lying between them. The CDR3 extends over 16 amino acids. The CDR3 reads CASSQDLRQDAYEQYF. The CDR3, as DNA: TGCGCCAGCAGCCAAGATTTAAGACAGGACGCCTACGAGCAGTACTTC.

In its sample, this clone was seen once. The CDR3 is CASSEWGTGSTDTQYF. CDR3 coding DNA: TGTGCCAGCAGTGAATGGGGGACAGGGAGCACAGATACGCAGTATTTT. The chain employs TRBV25-1 and TRBJ2-3; 9 bases align to TRBD1. This CDR3 is built from 16 residues. CDR1 MGHDK and CDR2 SYGVNS come from the germline V gene. With V trimmed by 1 base and J by 0 bases, 2 bases remained unmatched.

V usage is TRBV6-1 and J usage is TRBJ2-1; 8 positions agree with TRBD1. The ends lost 6 bases at V and 1 base at J; junction bases unmatched: 5. Germline V gene sequence: CDR1 MNHNS, CDR2 SASEGT. The CDR3 is 15 amino acids. The CDR3 sequence: CASRSRDRSYNEQFF. The CDR3 nucleotides read TGTGCCAGCAGATCCCGGGACAGGTCCTACAATGAGCAGTTCTTC.

The gene calls are TRBV6-1 and TRBJ2-6; D is ambiguous. Per the germline V gene, CDR1 is MNHNS and CDR2 is SASEGT. V was shortened by 2 bases and J by 0 bases, with 8 bases between the two germline ends. The CDR3 is 16 residues long. The CDR3 is CASSESSGSGANVLTF. CDR3 nucleotide sequence: TGTGCCAGCAGTGAATCTTCCGGCTCTGGGGCCAACGTCCTGACTTTC.

The chain carries TRBV7-9 and TRBJ2-6; D call uncertain. There are 18 residues in the CDR3. V lost 3 bases to trimming and J lost 0 bases, with 15 bases between them. Germline values: CDR1 SEHNR, CDR2 FQNEAQ (reference sequence). Here the CDR3 reads CASSFPIQITSGANVLTF. The CDR3 DNA reads TGTGCCAGCAGCTTTCCCATCCAGATCACCTCTGGGGCCAACGTCCTGACTTTC.

This clone was observed once. The rearrangement joins TRBV11-2 to TRBJ2-7; a possible D gene is TRBD2 (6 bases). The CDR3 contains 15 residues. Trimming removed 5 bases from V and 3 bases from J, with 17 bases in between. Germline loops: CDR1 SGHAT, CDR2 FQNNGV. CDR3 coding DNA: TGTGCCAGCAGCAACCTTGGGCGGGGCGGCTACGAGCAGTACTTC. Translating it yields CASSNLGRGGYEQYF.

This clone occurred once. The gene calls are TRBV27 and TRBJ2-7, with D hard to call. CDR1 MNHEY and CDR2 SMNVEV come from the germline V gene (reference sequence). V was pared by 7 bases and J by 6 bases, with 22 bases between. This CDR3 is 15 amino acids long. CDR3 region: CASNIRLAPKGEQYF. The DNA of the CDR3 is TGTGCCAGCAATATTAGGTTAGCCCCCAAAGGCGAGCAGTACTTC.

The rearrangement links TRBV7-8 to TRBJ2-1; 9 nucleotides agree with TRBD2. Germline lookup yields CDR1 SGHVS and CDR2 FQNEAQ. The junction had 2 bases not matched to a gene; V was cut back by 5 bases and J by 3 bases. The CDR3 sequence is 14 residues long. CDR3 nucleotides: TGTGCCAGCAGCGGACTAGCGAGCTACAATGAGCAGTTCTTC. It specifies CASSGLASYNEQFF.

The chain employs TRBV6-6 and TRBJ2-7, with D uncertain. Germline V gene lookup returns CDR1 MNHNY and CDR2 SVGAGI (reference sequence). Trimming took off 5 bases at V and 6 bases at J, with 8 bases between the two ends. The CDR3 spans 11 residues. CDR3 coding DNA: TGTGCCAGCAGTCCCGGGTCCGAGCAGTACTTC. This translates into CASSPGSEQYF.

The chain couples TRBV9 to TRBJ2-5, with a tentative D call TRBD1 (6 bases). Between the trimmed V and J ends, which lost 3 bases and 3 bases, there was a span of 15 bases. From germline, CDR1 is SGDLS and CDR2 YYNGEE. This CDR3 region has 15 residues. CDR3 residues: CASSERTVKEETQYF. The CDR3 nucleotides are TGTGCCAGCAGCGAGCGGACAGTGAAAGAAGAGACCCAGTACTTC.

The genes are TRBV2 and TRBJ1-1; TRBD1 is a possible D gene (5 bases). Trimming cost V 4 bases and J 6 bases, with 12 bases left between them. The V gene's germline CDR1 is SNHLY and CDR2 FYNNEI. This CDR3 has 13 amino acids. The CDR3 here is CASSAVTVSEAFF. The CDR3 DNA reads TGTGCCAGCAGTGCCGTGACAGTATCTGAAGCTTTCTTT.

V is TRBV28 and J is TRBJ2-5; D not certain. This CDR3 contains 14 residues. Trimming removed 7 bases from V and 2 bases from J, with 14 bases in between. The germline gives CDR1 MDHEN, CDR2 SYDVKM. DNA for the CDR3: TGTGCCAGCAATCGACTGGTCGGGCAAGAGACCCAGTACTTC. Protein product: CASNRLVGQETQYF.

This chain uses TRBV30 with TRBJ2-2; 7 positions agree with TRBD1. V was pared by 5 bases and J by 0 bases, with 3 bases of the junction left unmatched. The CDR3 runs to 14 residues. The germline V gene encodes CDR1 GTSNPN and CDR2 SVGIG (reference sequence). CDR3 bases: TGTGCCTGGCGGACAGGAACGAACACCGGGGAGCTGTTTTTT. Its translation: CAWRTGTNTGELFF. Full variable domain (rest looked up from reference TRBV30 and TRBJ2-2): SQTIHQWPATLVQPVGSPLSLECTVEGTSNPNLYWYRQAAGRGLQLLFYSVGIGQISSEVPQNLSASRPQDRQFILSSKKLLLSDSGFYLCAWRTGTNTGELFFGEGSRLTVL.

The V and J genes are TRBV27 and TRBJ2-7; the D is unclear. CDR3 size: 16 residues. The germline V gene has CDR1 MNHEY and CDR2 SMNVEV (reference sequence). The V end lost 0 bases, the J end lost 4 bases, and 16 bases lay between the germline ends. Here the CDR3 reads CASSLSMGPSRYEQYF. In DNA, the CDR3 is TGTGCCAGCAGTTTATCGATGGGTCCCAGCAGGTACGAGCAGTACTTC.

The CDR3 DNA sequence: TGTGCCAGCCTAAAGATCGGACAGACCAATCAGCCCCAGCATTTT. Translated: CASLKIGQTNQPQHF. The chain carries TRBV19 and TRBJ1-5; perhaps TRBD1 as D (6 bases). The CDR3 length is 15 residues. Looked up from germline, CDR1 is LNHDA and CDR2 is SQIVND (reference sequence). With 9 bases removed from V and 3 bases from J, the gap between germline ends came to 18 bases.

This chain joins TRBV19 and TRBJ2-7; 7 bases map to TRBD2. CDR1 is LNHDA, CDR2 SQIVND, per germline (reference sequence). J lost 4 bases, V lost 6 bases, and 9 bases had no gene match. This CDR3 has 14 amino acids. CDR3 sequence reads: CASSSGGVEYEQYF. DNA of the CDR3: TGTGCCAGTAGCTCGGGGGGAGTGGAGTACGAGCAGTACTTC.

The genes are TRBV2 and TRBJ1-5; 11 bases align to TRBD1. Germline trimming cut 7 bases from V and 5 bases from J; bases unmatched to any gene: 10. This CDR3 spans 16 amino acids. Germline V lookup: CDR1 SNHLY, CDR2 FYNNEI. The CDR3 DNA is TGTGCCAGCACGAGTAGGGACAGGGGGGGGGATCAGCCCCAGCATTTT. Its translation: CASTSRDRGGDQPQHF.

This chain joins TRBV27 and TRBJ2-3; D is undetermined. This CDR3 has 12 amino acids. The ends were cut back, 3 bases at V and 6 bases at J, with 7 bases in the middle. CDR1 MNHEY and CDR2 SMNVEV come from the germline V gene (reference sequence). CDR3 bases: TGTGCCAGCAGTTTCTACCCGGATACGCAGTATTTT. Its protein product is CASSFYPDTQYF.

The rearrangement uses TRBV13 and TRBJ2-1; 7 positions match TRBD2. V was pared by 7 bases and J by 4 bases, with 10 bases of the junction left unmatched. The germline CDR1 and CDR2 sequences are PRHDT and FYEKMQ (reference sequence). The CDR3 is 15 amino acids. CDR3 DNA: TGTGCCAGCAATCGGGGGGAGCGGGCATACAATGAGCAGTTCTTC. Translation: CASNRGERAYNEQFF.

The gene calls are TRBV6-1 and TRBJ2-7; 11 nucleotides match TRBD2. CDR3 length equals 18 residues. V was pared by 4 bases and J by 2 bases, with 13 bases of the junction left unmatched. Germline CDR1 reads MNHNS; CDR2 reads SASEGT. This CDR3 reads CASSAPRGGTSGTYEQYF. As DNA, the CDR3 is TGTGCCAGCAGTGCGCCCCGGGGGGGGACTAGCGGCACCTACGAGCAGTACTTC.

The chain has TRBV27 and TRBJ1-2; TRBD1 agrees at 8 bases. CDR3 length: 17 residues. Germline CDR1 and CDR2: MNHEY and SMNVEV (reference sequence). The V gene end was trimmed by 0 bases and the J gene end by 5 bases; junction bases not matched to a gene: 11. In DNA, the CDR3 is TGTGCCAGCAGTTTATCGCGTCGCCACGACAGGGGATATGGCTACACCTTC. Translated: CASSLSRRHDRGYGYTF.

The V call is TRBV30, the J call TRBJ2-7; TRBD1 aligns across 7 bases. V gave up 2 bases and J gave up 10 bases; unmatched junction bases: 5. The germline CDR1 and CDR2 sequences are GTSNPN and SVGIG (reference sequence). The CDR3 is 11 amino acids. The CDR3 reads CAWSRGQVQYF. Written as DNA, the CDR3 is TGTGCCTGGAGTAGGGGGCAGGTTCAGTACTTC.

This clone occurred once. This rearrangement joins TRBV11-2 to TRBJ2-3, with 7 bases aligning to TRBD2. CDR3 length: 16 residues. CDR1 is SGHAT and CDR2 is FQNNGV in the germline V gene. After removal of 1 base from V and 3 bases from J, the junction contained 7 bases not matched to a gene. This CDR3 is CASSLVRGEGTDTQYF. DNA for the CDR3: TGTGCCAGCAGCTTAGTTCGAGGGGAGGGGACAGATACGCAGTATTTT.

This clone has a count of ten or more. The chain is built from TRBV6-5 and TRBJ1-2; 9 bases line up with TRBD1. This CDR3 has 14 residues. CDR1 is MNHEY and CDR2 is SVGAGI in the germline V gene. J was trimmed by 5 bases and V by 4 bases; bases with no gene match: 5. CDR3 protein: CASSSNRGPYGYTF. In DNA form, the CDR3 reads TGTGCCAGCAGTTCGAACAGGGGGCCATATGGCTACACCTTC.

The V and J genes are TRBV7-3 and TRBJ2-1, with D tentatively TRBD2 (6 bases). The germline CDR1 and CDR2 sequences are SGHTA and FQGTGA. The CDR3 is made up of 12 amino acids. V dropped 0 bases and J dropped 13 bases, with 10 bases sitting between them. The CDR3 sequence is CASSLTGGRQFF. The DNA of the CDR3 is TGTGCCAGCAGCTTAACGGGGGGAAGACAGTTCTTC.

The gene calls are TRBV28 and TRBJ2-7; 7 bases match TRBD1. Germline loops: CDR1 MDHEN, CDR2 SYDVKM. CDR3 length: 13 residues. After removal of 8 bases from V and 5 bases from J, the junction contained 9 bases not matched to a gene. In DNA form, the CDR3 reads TGTGCCAGCGGAGCGACAGGGCCGGACGAGCAGTACTTC. Translating gives CASGATGPDEQYF.